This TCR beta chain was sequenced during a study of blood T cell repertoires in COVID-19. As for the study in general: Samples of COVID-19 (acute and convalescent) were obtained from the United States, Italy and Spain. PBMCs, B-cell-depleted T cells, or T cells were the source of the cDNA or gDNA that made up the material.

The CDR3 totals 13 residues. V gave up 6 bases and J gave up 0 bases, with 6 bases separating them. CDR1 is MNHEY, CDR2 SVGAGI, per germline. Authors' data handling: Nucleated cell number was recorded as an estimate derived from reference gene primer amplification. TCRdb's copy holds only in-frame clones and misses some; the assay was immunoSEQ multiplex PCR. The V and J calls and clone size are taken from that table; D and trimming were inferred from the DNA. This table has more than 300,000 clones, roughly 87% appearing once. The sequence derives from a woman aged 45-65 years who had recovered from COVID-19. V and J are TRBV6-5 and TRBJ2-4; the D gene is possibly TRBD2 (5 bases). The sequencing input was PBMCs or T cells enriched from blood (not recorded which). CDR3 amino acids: CASSGLAKNIQYF. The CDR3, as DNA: TGTGCCAGCAGCGGACTAGCCAAAAACATTCAGTACTTC.